Listed below are T cell receptor beta chains from one sample, sequenced in a study of pediatric ulcerative colitis. Only in-frame clones appear in the TCRdb table, and some are missing; sequencing was by immunoSEQ multiplex PCR. The sample lists fewer than 25,000 clones; about two thirds were seen once. The specimen was gut tissue. These receptors originate from a boy aged 5-17 years with severe ulcerative colitis. The CDR3 runs from the conserved cysteine through the conserved F or W. A D gene is named only where the DNA matches it firmly. Only part of the rows carry a size: once, few, many, or a class if the clone is expanded.

d_call: NA; j_call: TRBJ2-5; v_call: TRBV9; clone_size: NA; cdr3_aa: CASSVEGESQETQYF; cdr3_nt: TGTGCCAGCAGCGTAGAGGGGGAATCACAAGAGACCCAGTACTTC
d_call: NA; j_call: TRBJ1-2; v_call: TRBV6-5; clone_size: NA; cdr3_aa: CASSYEAWSRDGYTF; cdr3_nt: TGTGCCAGCAGTTACGAGGCTTGGAGCAGGGACGGCTACACCTTC
d_call: TRBD1; j_call: TRBJ1-2; v_call: TRBV7-9; clone_size: NA; cdr3_aa: CASSLVQGVGSDGYTF; cdr3_nt: TGTGCCAGCAGCTTAGTTCAGGGGGTCGGTTCTGATGGCTACACCTTC
d_call: NA; j_call: TRBJ1-2; v_call: TRBV14; clone_size: few; cdr3_aa: CASSQAYGYTF; cdr3_nt: TGTGCCAGCAGCCAAGCCTATGGCTACACCTTC
d_call: NA; j_call: TRBJ2-3; v_call: TRBV5-1; clone_size: NA; cdr3_aa: CASSLAPRGTDTQYF; cdr3_nt: TGCGCCAGCAGCTTGGCTCCTAGGGGCACAGATACGCAGTATTTT
d_call: NA; j_call: TRBJ1-4; v_call: TRBV2; clone_size: NA; cdr3_aa: CASSAGTLGGEKLFF; cdr3_nt: TGTGCCAGCAGTGCAGGCACTCTGGGTGGTGAAAAACTGTTTTTT
d_call: TRBD2; j_call: TRBJ2-5; v_call: TRBV5-1; clone_size: NA; cdr3_aa: CASSLGGLAGAYQETQYF; cdr3_nt: TGCGCCAGCAGCTTGGGAGGACTAGCGGGAGCGTACCAAGAGACCCAGTACTTC
d_call: TRBD1; j_call: TRBJ2-7; v_call: TRBV18; clone_size: NA; cdr3_aa: CASSPTGTYEQYF; cdr3_nt: TGTGCCAGCTCACCGACAGGGACCTACGAGCAGTACTTC
d_call: NA; j_call: TRBJ2-5; v_call: TRBV2; clone_size: few; cdr3_aa: CASSSETQYF; cdr3_nt: TGTGCCAGCAGTTCAGAGACCCAGTACTTC
d_call: NA; j_call: TRBJ1-2; v_call: TRBV28; clone_size: NA; cdr3_aa: CASSPGGSNYGYTF; cdr3_nt: TGTGCCAGCAGCCCTGGAGGGAGCAACTATGGCTACACCTTC
d_call: NA; j_call: TRBJ1-2; v_call: TRBV20-1; clone_size: NA; cdr3_aa: CSAREGGGYTF; cdr3_nt: TGCAGTGCTAGGGAGGGGGGAGGCTACACCTTC
d_call: NA; j_call: TRBJ2-7; v_call: TRBV18; clone_size: NA; cdr3_aa: CASSRTASEQYF; cdr3_nt: TGTGCCAGCTCACGGACAGCTAGCGAGCAGTACTTC
d_call: NA; j_call: TRBJ2-2; v_call: TRBV7-3; clone_size: NA; cdr3_aa: CASSLGGLNTGELFF; cdr3_nt: TGTGCCAGCAGCTTAGGGGGCCTGAACACCGGGGAGCTGTTTTTT
d_call: NA; j_call: TRBJ1-2; v_call: TRBV5-6; clone_size: once; cdr3_aa: CASRRGGGKGYTF; cdr3_nt: TGTGCCAGCAGACGGGGCGGCGGTAAAGGCTACACCTTC
d_call: NA; j_call: TRBJ1-5; v_call: TRBV23-1; clone_size: once; cdr3_aa: CASRWRSQHF; cdr3_nt: TGCGCCAGCAGATGGAGGTCCCAGCATTTT
d_call: TRBD1; j_call: TRBJ1-2; v_call: TRBV11-2; clone_size: NA; cdr3_aa: CASSSDRGAGYTF; cdr3_nt: TGTGCCAGCAGCTCGGACAGGGGCGCAGGCTACACCTTC
d_call: NA; j_call: TRBJ1-2; v_call: TRBV30; clone_size: NA; cdr3_aa: CAWSVCSGGKCGYTF; cdr3_nt: TGTGCCTGGAGTGTATGTTCCGGGGGAAAATGTGGCTACACCTTC
d_call: TRBD1; j_call: TRBJ2-1; v_call: TRBV19; clone_size: NA; cdr3_aa: CASSIARRDRDYNEQFF; cdr3_nt: TGTGCCAGTAGTATAGCCCGTCGGGACAGGGACTACAATGAGCAGTTCTTC
d_call: TRBD2; j_call: TRBJ2-7; v_call: TRBV19; clone_size: once; cdr3_aa: CATAAGSGGRYEQYF; cdr3_nt: TGTGCCACCGCCGCCGGGTCGGGGGGGCGGTACGAGCAGTACTTC
d_call: NA; j_call: TRBJ1-6; v_call: TRBV27; clone_size: NA; cdr3_aa: CASRPSWGYNSPLHF; cdr3_nt: TGTGCCAGCAGACCGTCCTGGGGCTATAATTCACCCCTCCACTTT
d_call: NA; j_call: TRBJ2-5; v_call: TRBV30; clone_size: NA; cdr3_aa: CAWSLGGSQETQYF; cdr3_nt: TGTGCCTGGAGCCTTGGGGGTAGCCAAGAGACCCAGTACTTC
d_call: NA; j_call: TRBJ2-1; v_call: TRBV19; clone_size: NA; cdr3_aa: CASGTPEQFF; cdr3_nt: TGTGCCAGTGGGACACCTGAGCAGTTCTTC
d_call: TRBD1; j_call: TRBJ1-2; v_call: TRBV7-2; clone_size: NA; cdr3_aa: CASSFGQEYGYTF; cdr3_nt: TGTGCCAGCAGCTTCGGACAGGAGTATGGCTACACCTTC
d_call: TRBD2; j_call: TRBJ2-1; v_call: TRBV5-1; clone_size: NA; cdr3_aa: CASSPITGGLYHEQFF; cdr3_nt: TGCGCCAGCAGCCCCATTACGGGGGGGCTTTATCATGAGCAGTTCTTC
d_call: NA; j_call: TRBJ1-1; v_call: TRBV10-3; clone_size: NA; cdr3_aa: CAINTNQGEAFF; cdr3_nt: TGTGCCATCAACACGAACCAGGGTGAAGCTTTCTTT
d_call: NA; j_call: TRBJ1-3; v_call: TRBV6-5; clone_size: NA; cdr3_aa: CASSYGLGSGNTIYF; cdr3_nt: TGTGCCAGCAGTTACGGACTTGGCTCTGGAAACACCATATATTTT
d_call: NA; j_call: TRBJ2-5; v_call: TRBV5-1; clone_size: NA; cdr3_aa: CASSKAMVGTQYF; cdr3_nt: TGCGCCAGCAGCAAGGCTATGGTGGGGACCCAGTACTTC
d_call: TRBD1; j_call: TRBJ1-4; v_call: TRBV6-5; clone_size: NA; cdr3_aa: CASTRSTGSNEKLFF; cdr3_nt: TGTGCCAGCACTAGATCGACAGGGTCTAATGAAAAACTGTTTTTT
d_call: TRBD2; j_call: TRBJ2-5; v_call: TRBV27; clone_size: NA; cdr3_aa: CASSLLAGGNRETQYF; cdr3_nt: TGTGCCAGCAGTTTACTAGCGGGGGGCAACCGAGAGACCCAGTACTTC
d_call: NA; j_call: TRBJ1-1; v_call: TRBV5-1; clone_size: once; cdr3_aa: CASSRGFLGTEAFF; cdr3_nt: TGCGCCAGCTCCCGAGGATTTTTGGGCACTGAAGCTTTCTTT
d_call: NA; j_call: TRBJ1-6; v_call: TRBV2; clone_size: NA; cdr3_aa: CASRGLENSPLHF; cdr3_nt: TGTGCCAGCAGGGGCTTAGAGAATTCACCCCTCCACTTT
d_call: NA; j_call: TRBJ2-1; v_call: TRBV5-4; clone_size: NA; cdr3_aa: CASSAALGLNEQFF; cdr3_nt: TGTGCCAGCAGCGCCGCGTTAGGTTTGAATGAGCAGTTCTTC
d_call: NA; j_call: TRBJ1-2; v_call: TRBV2; clone_size: NA; cdr3_aa: CASSAGVGYTF; cdr3_nt: TGTGCCAGCAGTGCAGGGGTGGGCTACACCTTC
d_call: NA; j_call: TRBJ2-7; v_call: TRBV10-3; clone_size: NA; cdr3_aa: CAISESGERPYEQYF; cdr3_nt: TGTGCCATCAGTGAGTCGGGAGAGCGCCCCTACGAGCAGTACTTC
d_call: TRBD2; j_call: TRBJ2-7; v_call: TRBV18; clone_size: few; cdr3_aa: CASSPRGGGSDEQYF; cdr3_nt: TGTGCCAGCTCACCACGGGGCGGGGGAAGCGACGAGCAGTACTTC
d_call: TRBD1; j_call: TRBJ2-1; v_call: TRBV6-1; clone_size: NA; cdr3_aa: CASSVDRESWQFF; cdr3_nt: TGTGCCAGCAGTGTAGACAGGGAATCATGGCAGTTCTTC
d_call: TRBD2; j_call: TRBJ2-7; v_call: TRBV10-1; clone_size: NA; cdr3_aa: CASTQRGGNYEQYF; cdr3_nt: TGCGCCAGCACCCAGCGGGGTGGCAACTACGAGCAGTACTTC
d_call: NA; j_call: TRBJ2-2; v_call: TRBV18; clone_size: NA; cdr3_aa: CASSETVNTGELFF; cdr3_nt: TGTGCCAGCTCAGAGACAGTGAACACCGGGGAGCTGTTTTTT
d_call: NA; j_call: TRBJ1-2; v_call: TRBV7-2; clone_size: NA; cdr3_aa: CASGNRDPGRGGYTF; cdr3_nt: TGTGCCAGCGGGAACCGGGACCCAGGGAGAGGTGGCTACACCTTC
d_call: NA; j_call: TRBJ1-1; v_call: TRBV9; clone_size: NA; cdr3_aa: CASSVAERTEAFF; cdr3_nt: TGTGCCAGCAGCGTAGCCGAGAGGACTGAAGCTTTCTTT
d_call: TRBD1; j_call: TRBJ2-7; v_call: TRBV7-9; clone_size: NA; cdr3_aa: CASSFGQGLTYEQYF; cdr3_nt: TGTGCCAGCAGCTTCGGACAGGGGCTAACCTACGAGCAGTACTTC
d_call: TRBD1; j_call: TRBJ1-2; v_call: TRBV10-2; clone_size: NA; cdr3_aa: CASSEGQGSYGYTF; cdr3_nt: TGCGCCAGCAGTGAGGGACAGGGTTCGTATGGCTACACCTTC
d_call: NA; j_call: TRBJ2-7; v_call: TRBV6-5; clone_size: NA; cdr3_aa: CASSYYPGPSYEQYF; cdr3_nt: TGTGCCAGCAGTTACTACCCAGGACCCTCCTACGAGCAGTACTTC